These 13 T cell receptor beta chains were all obtained from the same sample, sequenced in a study of human thymus T cells. Assay: immunoSEQ multiplex PCR; the TCRdb copy retains only in-frame clones and omits some. In the table there are over 35,000 clones, over 85% of which are singletons. The material sequenced was blood. The source is a boy under three years old with a congenital heart defect but otherwise immunologically healthy.

V and J are TRBV4-3 and TRBJ2-1; D possibly matches TRBD1 or TRBD2 (5 bases each). This CDR3 has 13 residues. Germline assignment: CDR1 LGHNA and CDR2 YSLEER. Trimming removed 2 bases from V and 6 bases from J, with 8 bases in between. Written as DNA, the CDR3 is TGCGCCAGCAGCCAATTCGGGGCCAATGAGCAGTTCTTC. Translating it yields CASSQFGANEQFF.

The chain employs TRBV4-3 and TRBJ2-2; tentatively, D is TRBD1 or TRBD2 (5 bases each). Trimming stripped 4 bases from V and 2 bases from J, with 8 bases between. CDR3 length: 14 amino acids. Per germline, CDR1 LGHNA and CDR2 YSLEER. DNA of the CDR3: TGCGCCAGCAGCCCCGGGGCAAACACCGGGGAGCTGTTTTTT. As protein: CASSPGANTGELFF.

The chain carries TRBV30 and TRBJ1-2, with D uncertain. The length of the CDR3 is 11 residues. Per germline, CDR1 GTSNPN and CDR2 SVGIG (reference sequence). The germline V and J ends were trimmed by 4 bases and 2 bases, with 5 bases remaining between them. The CDR3 DNA follows: TGTGCCTGGACTCAGAACTATGGCTACACCTTC. Amino acids: CAWTQNYGYTF.

The chain is built from TRBV19 and TRBJ1-2; D is perhaps TRBD1 (5 bases). Germline V lookup: CDR1 LNHDA, CDR2 SQIVND (reference sequence). V gave up 10 bases and J gave up 2 bases, with 14 bases separating them. The CDR3 extends over 13 amino acids. The CDR3 spells CATTLDRNYGYTF. The CDR3 coding sequence is TGTGCCACCACCTTAGACAGAAACTATGGCTACACCTTC. The full variable domain, its missing parts supplied by reference TRBV19 and TRBJ1-2, is DGGITQSPKYLFRKEGQNVTLSCEQNLNHDAMYWYRQDPGQGLRLIYYSQIVNDFQKGDIAEGYSVSREKKESFPLTVTSAQKNPTAFYLCATTLDRNYGYTFGSGTRLTVV.

The chain has TRBV30 and TRBJ2-2; D is uncertain. Trimming removed 0 bases from V and 0 bases from J, with 5 bases in between. Germline assignment: CDR1 GTSNPN and CDR2 SVGIG (reference sequence). The CDR3 has 14 amino acids. The CDR3, as DNA: TGTGCCTGGAGTGTACGAGCGAACACCGGGGAGCTGTTTTTT. This translates into CAWSVRANTGELFF.

The V gene is TRBV10-3, the J gene TRBJ2-2, with 8 bases that match TRBD1. V was pared by 11 bases and J by 5 bases, with 4 bases of the junction left unmatched. The germline V gene has CDR1 ENHRY and CDR2 SYGVKD. The CDR3 runs 12 residues. The CDR3 here is CAARQGTGELFF. CDR3 DNA sequence: TGTGCCGCTCGACAGGGGACCGGGGAGCTGTTTTTT.

The chain employs TRBV30 and TRBJ2-3; 10 bases agree with TRBD2. After removal of 5 bases from V and 6 bases from J, the junction contained 8 bases not matched to a gene. The CDR3 runs to 14 residues. Germline lookup yields CDR1 GTSNPN and CDR2 SVGIG (reference sequence). CDR3 DNA: TGTGCCTGGTCCCTAGCGGGGGCAGTGGATACGCAGTATTTT. Amino acid sequence: CAWSLAGAVDTQYF.

The chain is built from TRBV19 and TRBJ1-5; possible D gene TRBD1, 5 bases. Trimming removed 2 bases at V and 6 bases at J, with 14 bases between. Germline V gene data show CDR1 as LNHDA and CDR2 as SQIVND (reference sequence). The CDR3 runs to 15 residues. The CDR3, as DNA: TGTGCCAGTAGTATAACCAGGGCCCTAGGTCAGCCCCAGCATTTT. Residues: CASSITRALGQPQHF. The full variable domain, completed using reference TRBV19 and TRBJ1-5, is DGGITQSPKYLFRKEGQNVTLSCEQNLNHDAMYWYRQDPGQGLRLIYYSQIVNDFQKGDIAEGYSVSREKKESFPLTVTSAQKNPTAFYLCASSITRALGQPQHFGDGTRLSIL.

The chain recombines TRBV9 with TRBJ2-2, with D unclear. CDR1 and CDR2 from the germline V gene are SGDLS and YYNGEE. The CDR3 totals 15 residues. V lost 0 bases, J lost 5 bases, and 11 bases lay in between. The CDR3 loop reads CASSVDSKGTGELFF. Written as DNA, the CDR3 is TGTGCCAGCAGCGTAGATAGCAAAGGGACCGGGGAGCTGTTTTTT.

The V and J genes are TRBV5-1 and TRBJ2-7; the D gene is possibly TRBD2 (6 bases). Germline CDR1 SGHRS, CDR2 YFSETQ. V lost 4 bases and J lost 3, with 20 bases in between. The CDR3 has 16 amino acids. CDR3 in DNA: TGCGCCAGCAGCCCCAGAGGGGACTTATCAGACTACGAGCAGTACTTC. Translating gives CASSPRGDLSDYEQYF.

The chain has TRBV13 and TRBJ1-2, with 8 positions matching TRBD1. The CDR3 loop spans 14 amino acids. V shed 0 bases and J 6 bases; nucleotides not matched to a gene: 3. Germline V gives CDR1 PRHDT, CDR2 FYEKMQ (reference sequence). In DNA form, the CDR3 reads TGTGCCAGCAGCTTAGGGTCGGGACAGGATGGCTACACCTTC. Its translation: CASSLGSGQDGYTF.

The V gene is TRBV2, the J gene TRBJ1-5; possible D gene TRBD1, 6 bases. V shed 4 bases and J shed 7 bases, with 11 bases lying between them. The CDR3 covers 13 residues. Germline-derived CDR1 and CDR2 are SNHLY and FYNNEI. This CDR3 is CASSGGAWQPQHF. DNA of the CDR3: TGTGCCAGCAGTGGGGGGGCATGGCAGCCCCAGCATTTT.

The genes are TRBV5-6 and TRBJ2-3, with a possible D match to TRBD1 (5 bases). There are 15 residues in the CDR3. Germline CDR1 is SGHDT and CDR2 is YYEEEE. Trimming stripped 0 bases from V and 6 bases from J, with 14 bases between. CDR3 in amino acids: CASSLGQPIRDTQYF. The CDR3 DNA reads as TGTGCCAGCAGCTTGGGACAGCCCATACGGGATACGCAGTATTTT.